These 19 T cell receptor beta chains originate from one sample sequenced in a study of human T cells and chemical hapten exposure. Time point in this sample: patch test 1, 2 weeks after DPC sensitization. Sample treatment: therapeutic diphenylcyclopropenone sensitization with weekly scalp DPC. TCRdb re-derived calls from the RACE reads in MiXCR, one entry per CDR3 protein. The data hold tens of thousands of distinct CDR3 sequences, with over 6% observed a single time. This specimen consisted of whole blood, obtained in connection with sensitization to the hapten diphenylcyclopropenone (DPC). The receptors stem from a woman aged 30 to 39 with alopecia areata. Some clones in this sample may be carry-over from other donors' samples.

This clonotype was observed a few times. The chain recombines TRBV7-9 with TRBJ1-4; D gene uncertain. Germline CDR1 is SEHNR and CDR2 is FQNEAQ (reference sequence). The CDR3 has 13 amino acids. V was pared by 5 bases and J by 2 bases, with 6 bases between. The CDR3 DNA sequence: TGTGCCAGCAGCCCATCGACTAATGAAAAACTGTTTTTT. Translating it yields CASSPSTNEKLFF. The full variable domain, its missing parts supplied by reference TRBV7-9 and TRBJ1-4, is DTGVSQNPRHKITKRGQNVTFRCDPISEHNRLYWYRQTLGQGPEFLTYFQNEAQLEKSRLLSDRFSAERPKGSFSTLEIQRTEQGDSAMYLCASSPSTNEKLFFGSGTQLSVL.

This clonotype was counted many times. The V call is TRBV29-1, the J call TRBJ2-3; D gene ambiguous. CDR1 is SQVTM, CDR2 ANQGSEA, per germline. The ends were cut back, 2 bases at V and 3 bases at J, with 9 bases in the middle. This CDR3 region has 13 residues. The CDR3 loop reads CSVEQPKTDTQYF. The CDR3 DNA reads TGCAGCGTTGAACAGCCAAAGACAGATACGCAGTATTTT.

In this sample, this clonotype turned up a few times. V gene TRBV19 combines with J gene TRBJ1-2; D call uncertain. V lost 2 bases and J 6 bases, leaving 16 bases between the germline ends. CDR1 and CDR2 from the germline V gene are LNHDA and SQIVND (reference sequence). The CDR3 length is 15 residues. The CDR3 DNA is TGTGCCAGTAGTATACCCTACCCAGAGGTGAATGGCTACACCTTC. Amino acid sequence: CASSIPYPEVNGYTF.

This clonotype appeared a single time. No DNA is shown, since the ends of the CDR3 on it are uncertain; the CDR3 is the one TCRdb lists. V and J are TRBV30 and TRBJ1-3. Germline V gene sequence: CDR1 GTSNPN, CDR2 SVGIG (reference sequence). The CDR3 is 13 amino acids long, termini counted. This CDR3 is CAWRWASGNTTYF.

This clonotype was observed a handful of times. The V call is TRBV20-1, the J call TRBJ2-2; TRBD2 aligns across 7 bases. V dropped 0 bases and J dropped 4; count of bases not matched to a gene: 5. The CDR3 has 15 residues. Germline CDR1 reads DFQATT; CDR2 reads SNEGSKA (reference sequence). In nucleotides, the CDR3 is TGCAGTGCTAGAGACAGACTAGCACCCACCGGGGAGCTGTTTTTT. This sequence encodes CSARDRLAPTGELFF.

The chain has TRBV29-1 and TRBJ2-3; 10 positions match TRBD2. Germline V gene data show CDR1 as SQVTM and CDR2 as ANQGSEA. The CDR3 covers 14 residues. The J segment lost 4 bases and the V segment lost 6 bases, leaving 7 bases of the junction unmatched. The CDR3 is CSVKTSGVADTQYF. Written as DNA, the CDR3 is TGCAGCGTCAAAACTAGCGGGGTAGCAGATACGCAGTATTTT.

This clonotype has more than one count but fewer than ten. The J gene is TRBJ2-7, the V gene TRBV6-5; a weak D match, TRBD1 (6 bases). The V end was cut by 2 bases, the J end by 1 base, with 12 bases between. In germline, CDR1 is MNHEY, CDR2 SVGAGI. The CDR3 has 15 residues. The CDR3 reads CASSYRTAESYEQYF. CDR3 coding DNA: TGTGCCAGCAGTTACCGGACAGCCGAATCCTACGAGCAGTACTTC.

The table lists this clonotype with a few counts. The rearrangement joins TRBV29-1 to TRBJ1-3, with no clear D. This CDR3 is 14 amino acids long. V lost 7 bases and J 1 base, leaving 14 bases between the germline ends. Germline V gene lookup returns CDR1 SQVTM and CDR2 ANQGSEA. CDR3 loop: CSAKLTLSGNTIYF. The DNA of the CDR3 is TGCAGCGCAAAACTAACACTGTCTGGAAACACCATATATTTT.

In DNA, the CDR3 is TGCAGTGCTAGAGTACCAGGTACCCAGCCCCAGCATTTT. As protein: CSARVPGTQPQHF. The chain links TRBV20-1 to TRBJ1-5; D uncertain. The germline V and J ends were trimmed by 1 base and 7 bases, with 11 bases remaining between them. CDR3 length: 13 residues. The germline V gene has CDR1 DFQATT and CDR2 SNEGSKA (reference sequence).

Many counts were recorded for this clonotype. The V and J genes are TRBV7-9 and TRBJ1-4; D gene ambiguous. The CDR3 is 16 residues long. The V end lost 4 bases, the J end lost 9 bases, and 21 bases lay between the germline ends. Germline V CDR1 and CDR2: SEHNR, FQNEAQ (reference sequence). CDR3 coding DNA: TGTGCCAGCAGCTCGCCGGTTCGGCGATCCGAACAAAAACTGTTTTTT. Amino acids: CASSSPVRRSEQKLFF.

In its sample, this clonotype was seen many times. V and J are TRBV7-9 and TRBJ2-1; D tentatively reads TRBD1 or TRBD2 (5 bases each). V shed 5 bases and J shed 6 bases, with 20 bases lying between them. The CDR3 contains 16 residues. The germline CDR1 and CDR2 sequences are SEHNR and FQNEAQ (reference sequence). CDR3 in amino acids: CASSPLRGAGVNEQFF. As DNA, the CDR3 is TGTGCCAGCAGCCCCCTCCGGGGCGCCGGCGTCAATGAGCAGTTCTTC.

This clonotype occurred many times. This chain connects TRBV6-6 to TRBJ1-2; 8 bases line up with TRBD1. CDR1 is MNHNY, CDR2 SVGAGI, per germline (reference sequence). The CDR3 is made up of 13 amino acids. V lost 2 bases and J lost 7; bases outside the gene matches: 3. CDR3 bases: TGTGCCAGCAGTTACGGGACAGGAGCTGGCTACACCTTC. Translated, it gives CASSYGTGAGYTF.

In this sample, this clonotype turned up a few times. The CDR3 spells CASSLDNGTGDYGYTF. The DNA for the CDR3 is TGTGCCAGCAGCTTAGATAATGGGACAGGTGATTATGGCTACACCTTC. The chain couples TRBV7-9 to TRBJ1-2; 8 bases agree with TRBD1. The CDR3 extends over 16 amino acids. Germline V gives CDR1 SEHNR, CDR2 FQNEAQ (reference sequence). V lost 1 base to trimming and J lost 5 bases; unmatched junction nucleotides: 9.

This clonotype was recorded a few times. The chain joins TRBV6-5 to TRBJ2-3; TRBD2 matches 7 bases. The CDR3 runs 15 residues. Germline lookup yields CDR1 MNHEY and CDR2 SVGAGI. V lost 2 bases, J lost 3 bases, and 5 bases stayed unmatched. The CDR3 DNA sequence: TGTGCCAGCAGTTACGAGAGCGGGGCTACAGATACGCAGTATTTT. Its protein is CASSYESGATDTQYF.

This clonotype appeared many times. The chain links TRBV5-5 to TRBJ1-4; no definite D call. There are 14 residues in the CDR3. V lost 4 bases, J lost 7 bases, and 14 bases lay in between. Germline CDR1 and CDR2: SGHKS and YYEKEE (reference sequence). The CDR3 loop reads CASSTPGEGEKLFF. CDR3 nucleotide sequence: TGTGCCAGCAGCACCCCCGGCGAGGGTGAAAAACTGTTTTTT.

Many counts were recorded for this clonotype. This chain links TRBV10-3 with TRBJ2-6; D might be TRBD1 (6 bases). The length of the CDR3 is 18 residues. Trimming took 3 bases from V and 2 from J, leaving 17 bases between them. The germline CDR1 and CDR2 sequences are ENHRY and SYGVKD. The CDR3 protein is CAISDLLRQVTGANVLTF. The CDR3 DNA reads TGTGCCATCAGTGACTTACTGAGACAGGTCACTGGGGCCAACGTCCTGACTTTC.

The chain carries TRBV5-5 and TRBJ1-2; 8 nucleotides align to TRBD1. Germline CDR1 reads SGHKS; CDR2 reads YYEKEE (reference sequence). V shed 6 bases and J 8 bases; nucleotides not matched to a gene: 3. CDR3 length: 11 residues. The CDR3: CASNYRGGYTF. The CDR3 DNA sequence: TGTGCCAGCAATTACAGGGGGGGCTACACCTTC.

This clonotype was counted a few times. The V gene is TRBV12-3 or TRBV12-4, the J gene TRBJ2-7, with TRBD1 as a possible D gene (6 bases). V was shortened by 6 bases and J by 6 bases, with 15 bases between the two germline ends. The CDR3 contains 13 residues. The CDR3 coding sequence is TGTGCCAGCAGCCGGGACATAGGGCGCGAGCAGTACTTC. It translates to CASSRDIGREQYF.

This clonotype was seen many times. The chain is built from TRBV6-6 and TRBJ1-3, with D uncertain. Germline assignment: CDR1 MNHNY and CDR2 SVGAGI (reference sequence). Deletions cut 6 bases from V and 0 bases from J, with 9 bases between. This CDR3 has 14 residues. The CDR3: CASSLPYSGNTIYF. In nucleotides, the CDR3 is TGTGCCAGCAGCCTACCATACTCTGGAAACACCATATATTTT.